A single sample is the source of the 21 T cell receptor beta chains below, sequenced in a study of cytomegalovirus exposure and HLA in healthy donors. Vbeta (60) and Jbeta (13) primers were used in the PCR. The data were produced by immunoSEQ multiplex PCR, yet TCRdb's version contains in-frame clones alone and is incomplete. The top ten clones hold approximately 5.5% of a sample with 90,000 to 150,000 clones, 77% of them seen once. Sequencing used PBMCs. Every receptor here comes from a man between 18 and 35 years old in good health and CMV-seropositive.

This clone was seen more than once but under ten times. The rearrangement uses TRBV6-5 and TRBJ2-1; 11 positions agree with TRBD2. V was clipped by 6 bases and J by 14 bases; unmatched bases: 15. CDR3 size: 15 residues. Per the germline V gene, CDR1 is MNHEY and CDR2 is SVGAGI. For the CDR3, the DNA is TGTGCCAGCAGCCAACTGGGACTAGCGGAGAGGATGAAGTTCTTC. Its protein product is CASSQLGLAERMKFF.

The chain combines TRBV7-8 with TRBJ1-1; TRBD1 might be the D (5 bases). V was clipped by 2 bases and J by 0 bases, with 13 bases between them. From germline, CDR1 is SGHVS and CDR2 FQNEAQ. This CDR3 comprises 16 residues. The CDR3 region is CASSLLDKTMNTEAFF. CDR3 nucleotide sequence: TGTGCCAGCAGCTTATTGGACAAAACCATGAACACTGAAGCTTTCTTT.

This chain connects TRBV5-1 to TRBJ2-2; 8 positions agree with TRBD1. V dropped 1 base and J dropped 7; count of bases not matched to a gene: 6. The CDR3 sequence is 15 residues long. The germline CDR1 and CDR2 sequences are SGHRS and YFSETQ. In DNA, the CDR3 is TGCGCCAGCAGCTTGACCCTCGGACAGGGCGGGGAGCTGTTTTTT. Residues: CASSLTLGQGGELFF.

J is TRBJ2-2 and V is TRBV9; a possible D gene is TRBD1 (5 bases). V was clipped by 0 bases and J by 1 base, with 7 bases between them. The V gene's germline CDR1 is SGDLS and CDR2 YYNGEE. There are 15 residues in the CDR3. The CDR3 region has the DNA TGTGCCAGCAGCGTAGGGCAGGGGAACACCGGGGAGCTGTTTTTT. This encodes CASSVGQGNTGELFF.

J is TRBJ2-5 and V is TRBV10-2, with 8 bases fitting TRBD1. Matching the DNA end better, TRBJ2-7 makes the J call doubtful. The germline CDR1 and CDR2 sequences are WSHSY and SAAADI. The CDR3 covers 14 residues. DNA of the CDR3: TGCGCCAGTGCCCGGACAGGGAGCAGGTACGAGCAGTACTTC. Translation: CASARTGSRYEQYF.

V is TRBV28 and J is TRBJ2-5; possibly TRBD1 for D (6 bases). The CDR3 runs 16 residues. Germline V gene data show CDR1 as MDHEN and CDR2 as SYDVKM. The V gene lost 3 bases and the J gene lost 3 bases, with 17 bases spanning the gap. DNA for the CDR3: TGTGCCAGCAGTTTGGGGGCAGGGGAATTGGAAGAGACCCAGTACTTC. As protein: CASSLGAGELEETQYF.

This sequence joins TRBV13 and TRBJ1-2; D is possibly TRBD1 (5 bases). From germline, CDR1 is PRHDT and CDR2 FYEKMQ (reference sequence). This CDR3 has 14 residues. Trimming pared 5 bases from V and 2 bases from J, leaving 12 bases between. The CDR3 DNA reads as TGTGCCAGCAGCCCGCCCGGGGGGAACTATGGCTACACCTTC. Encoded protein: CASSPPGGNYGYTF. The complete variable domain, with remaining parts taken from reference TRBV13 and TRBJ1-2, reads AAGVIQSPRHLIKEKRETATLKCYPIPRHDTVYWYQQGPGQDPQFLISFYEKMQSDKGSIPDRFSAQQFSDYHSELNMSSLELGDSALYFCASSPPGGNYGYTFGSGTRLTVV.

A few counts support this clone. The chain joins TRBV19 to TRBJ2-5; 7 nucleotides align to TRBD2. J was trimmed by 3 bases and V by 5 bases; bases with no gene match: 12. The length of the CDR3 is 16 residues. Germline lookup yields CDR1 LNHDA and CDR2 SQIVND (reference sequence). The CDR3, as DNA: TGTGCCAGTAGTCCCCGGGGAAGAAGCGGGGAAGAGACCCAGTACTTC. Amino acids: CASSPRGRSGEETQYF.

V is TRBV5-6 and J is TRBJ2-3; 9 bases are shared with TRBD1. This CDR3 contains 15 residues. Germline V gives CDR1 SGHDT, CDR2 YYEEEE. J gave up 4 bases and V 6 bases, and 9 bases lay outside the gene matches. The CDR3 region has the DNA TGTGCCAGCACCTGGGGGACAGGGAATGCAGATACGCAGTATTTT. Translating it yields CASTWGTGNADTQYF. Full variable domain (outside the CDR3, taken from reference TRBV5-6 and TRBJ2-3): DAGVTQSPTHLIKTRGQQVTLRCSPKSGHDTVSWYQQALGQGPQFIFQYYEEEERQRGNFPDRFSGHQFPNYSSELNVNALLLGDSALYLCASTWGTGNADTQYFGPGTRLTVL.

This chain uses TRBV7-3 with TRBJ1-2; D is unclear. The CDR3 is 14 amino acids. Germline-derived CDR1 and CDR2 are SGHTA and FQGTGA. Trimming removed 3 bases from V and 5 bases from J, with 13 bases in between. The CDR3 DNA sequence: TGTGCCAGCAGCTTCACACGAGGGAGGTATGGCTACACCTTC. Encoded protein: CASSFTRGRYGYTF.

The chain recombines TRBV4-2 with TRBJ1-1; 10 nucleotides match TRBD1. CDR1 is LGHNA, CDR2 YNFKEQ, per germline. The CDR3 has 16 amino acids. Trimming removed 4 bases from V and 4 bases from J; junction bases left unmatched: 9. CDR3 loop: CASSPRGQGGSTEAFF. CDR3 nucleotide sequence: TGTGCCAGCAGCCCCCGAGGACAGGGGGGTAGCACTGAAGCTTTCTTT.

The chain uses TRBV10-1 and TRBJ2-7; a weak D match, TRBD2 (6 bases). CDR1 and CDR2 (germline): WNHNN, SYGVQD (reference sequence). This CDR3 spans 15 amino acids. Trimming left V 0 bases short and J 3 bases short, with 12 bases between. This CDR3 is CASSESGGSLYEQYF. DNA of the CDR3: TGCGCCAGCAGTGAGTCGGGGGGTTCTCTCTACGAGCAGTACTTC.

This clone was detected only once. The chain joins TRBV25-1 to TRBJ1-2, with no clear D. The V and J ends lost 3 bases and 4 bases respectively, with 9 bases between them. The CDR3 has 13 amino acids. Per the germline V gene, CDR1 is MGHDK and CDR2 is SYGVNS. The CDR3 DNA reads as TGTGCCAGCAGTGAGACTGGACTCTATGGCTACACCTTC. This encodes CASSETGLYGYTF.

This chain connects TRBV5-5 to TRBJ1-1, with D perhaps matching TRBD1 (5 bases). The CDR3 is 13 amino acids. From germline, CDR1 is SGHKS and CDR2 YYEKEE (reference sequence). Trimming stripped 0 bases from V and 2 bases from J, with 5 bases between. CDR3 coding DNA: TGTGCCAGCAGCTTGGGGGGCAACACTGAAGCTTTCTTT. The encoded protein is CASSLGGNTEAFF.

This chain links TRBV25-1 with TRBJ1-2; no firm D call. CDR3 length equals 11 residues. CDR1 is MGHDK and CDR2 is SYGVNS in the germline V gene. V lost 4 bases, J lost 8 bases, and 8 bases lay in between. In nucleotides, the CDR3 is TGTGCCAGCAGTGGAGGCGGAGGCTACACCTTC. Protein product: CASSGGGGYTF.

The V and J genes are TRBV5-1 and TRBJ2-7, with 10 bases fitting TRBD1. Germline V gene data show CDR1 as SGHRS and CDR2 as YFSETQ. V lost 4 bases and J lost 6; bases outside the gene matches: 10. This CDR3 has 15 residues. Here the CDR3 reads CASSPQTGGTTEQYF. DNA of the CDR3: TGCGCCAGCAGCCCTCAGACAGGGGGCACTACCGAGCAGTACTTC.

In this sample, this clone turned up a few times. V and J are TRBV11-1 and TRBJ1-2; tentatively, D is TRBD1 (6 bases). The CDR3 loop spans 16 amino acids. The germline V gene encodes CDR1 SGHAT and CDR2 FQDESV (reference sequence). V lost 0 bases to trimming and J lost 4 bases, with 15 bases between them. CDR3 nucleotides: TGTGCCAGCAGCTTAGCGTCAGGGGATGGAGTCTATGGCTACACCTTC. It translates to CASSLASGDGVYGYTF.

The chain carries TRBV10-3 and TRBJ1-6, with D perhaps matching TRBD1 (6 bases). V was clipped by 10 bases and J by 6 bases, with 13 bases between them. Germline V CDR1 and CDR2: ENHRY, SYGVKD. This CDR3 spans 13 amino acids. The CDR3 DNA reads TGTGCCAGCCGGGACATAATTAATTCACCCCTCCACTTT. Amino acids: CASRDIINSPLHF.

The DNA for the CDR3 is TGTGCCAGCAGACAACAGGGGAGCTCCTACGAGCAGTACTTC. Its translation: CASRQQGSSYEQYF. The chain recombines TRBV6-1 with TRBJ2-7; TRBD1 aligns across 7 bases. The CDR3 sequence is 14 residues long. The V and J ends lost 6 bases and 0 bases, in that order; junction bases with no gene match: 5. Looked up from germline, CDR1 is MNHNS and CDR2 is SASEGT.

The V and J genes are TRBV5-6 and TRBJ2-2; 8 nucleotides match TRBD2. This CDR3 contains 16 residues. With 1 base clipped from V and 4 bases from J, the junction kept 6 bases outside the gene matches. Looked up from germline, CDR1 is SGHDT and CDR2 is YYEEEE. This chain's CDR3 is CASSLIPSGSTGELFF. The CDR3 DNA reads as TGTGCCAGCAGCTTGATCCCTAGCGGGTCCACCGGGGAGCTGTTTTTT.

The chain couples TRBV29-1 to TRBJ2-1; 7 nucleotides agree with TRBD2. The V gene's germline CDR1 is SQVTM and CDR2 ANQGSEA. V was pared by 0 bases and J by 5 bases, with 10 bases of the junction left unmatched. The CDR3 contains 16 residues. CDR3 sequence reads: CSVEDLGTGGDNEQFF. The CDR3 DNA follows: TGCAGCGTTGAAGATCTCGGGACTGGGGGGGACAATGAGCAGTTCTTC.